This TCR beta chain was identified in a study of shared clonotypes between healthy human individuals. Overall study findings and caveats: Sorted-subset sequencing, rarefaction showed, was incomplete despite large depth.

Sequenced by immunoSEQ multiplex PCR; TCRdb stores in-frame clones only, minus some. The sample consists of roughly 2 million clones, around 95% of them appearing once. Unmatched junction bases numbered 13, after V lost 5 bases and J lost 5 bases. CDR3 size: 16 residues. Germline-derived CDR1 and CDR2 are MDHEN and SYDVKM. As to this clone: Its antigen is unknown.

Sequencing input: naive CD4+ T cells sorted from blood. Subset noted: CD45RA+ positively selected. This receptor was identified in a man younger than 35 in good health. V and J are TRBV28 and TRBJ2-7, with 9 bases identical to TRBD1. The CDR3 nucleotides read TGTGCCAGCAGTACTACTGGACAGGGGTTTGGCCACGAGCAGTACTTC. It yields the protein CASSTTGQGFGHEQYF. The full variable domain, its missing parts supplied by reference TRBV28 and TRBJ2-7, is DVKVTQSSRYLVKRTGEKVFLECVQDMDHENMFWYRQDPGLGLRLIYFSYDVKMKEKGDIPEGYSVSREKKERFSLILESASTNQTSMYLCASSTTGQGFGHEQYFGPGTRLTVT.